These T cell receptor beta chains were read from a single sample in a study of stereotactic body radiotherapy in pancreatic ductal adenocarcinoma. MiXCR, applied by TCRdb to the bulk RNA-seq reads, yields one record per CDR3 protein. Its listing shows a few distinct CDR3 sequences. This specimen was tumor tissue, taken after stereotactic body radiotherapy or without it (not recorded which). Receptor source: a human donor with pancreatic ductal adenocarcinoma. The CDR3 runs from the conserved cysteine through the conserved F or W. Fields, in order: CDR3 protein, CDR3 DNA, J gene, CDR3 length, V gene, D gene. A D gene is named only where the DNA matches it firmly.

CASSETAIGANVLTF,TGTGCCAGCAGTGAGACAGCGATTGGGGCCAACGTCCTGACTTTC,TRBJ2-6,15,TRBV6-1,-